Presented here are 24 T cell receptor beta chains from one specimen sequenced in a study of cytomegalovirus exposure and HLA in healthy donors. Vbeta (60) and Jbeta (13) primers were used in the PCR. This table comes from immunoSEQ multiplex PCR, and its TCRdb copy is limited to in-frame clones, with some not included. The sample includes over 200,000 clones. The sample taken for sequencing was PBMCs. The source of these receptors is a woman between 25 and 40 years old in good health and CMV-seropositive.

As concerns this clone: Other DNA variants within this sample encode the same CDR3. The chain has TRBV28 and TRBJ2-7; D unclear. This CDR3 has 12 residues. Trimming removed 1 base from V and 4 bases from J, with 5 bases in between. Germline CDR1 MDHEN, CDR2 SYDVKM. The CDR3 DNA reads TGTGCCAGCAGTTTATCCCCGTACGAGCAGTACTTC. Amino acids: CASSLSPYEQYF.

V usage is TRBV5-4 and J usage is TRBJ2-3; a weak D match, TRBD2 (6 bases). The CDR3 length is 13 residues. Germline V lookup: CDR1 SGHNT, CDR2 YYREEE (reference sequence). V shed 5 bases and J shed 3 bases, with 10 bases lying between them. The CDR3 protein is CASRRELTDTQYF. CDR3 in DNA: TGTGCCAGCAGGCGGGAACTAACAGATACGCAGTATTTT.

This chain joins TRBV7-2 and TRBJ2-1, with 14 bases aligning to TRBD2. This CDR3 contains 17 residues. V lost 5 bases and J lost 0; bases outside the gene matches: 3. Germline V gene sequence: CDR1 SGHTA, CDR2 FQGNSA. The CDR3 spells CASSQTSGGGSYNEQFF. The CDR3 region has the DNA TGTGCCAGCAGCCAGACTAGCGGGGGGGGCTCCTACAATGAGCAGTTCTTC.

J is TRBJ1-2 and V is TRBV29-1; D is undetermined. This CDR3 spans 16 amino acids. Trimming stripped 5 bases from V and 4 bases from J, with 23 bases between. Germline-derived CDR1 and CDR2 are SQVTM and ANQGSEA. The CDR3 sequence is CSVLLSQPRGIYGYTF. The CDR3 DNA follows: TGCAGCGTTTTACTGTCGCAGCCCCGAGGTATCTATGGCTACACCTTC.

V and J are TRBV10-1 and TRBJ1-5; possibly TRBD1 for D (5 bases). Per the germline V gene, CDR1 is WNHNN and CDR2 is SYGVQD (reference sequence). CDR3 length equals 13 residues. V lost 4 bases, J lost 7 bases, and 11 bases lay in between. CDR3 residues: CASSVGQGQPQHF. The CDR3 nucleotides read TGCGCCAGCAGTGTGGGGCAGGGACAGCCCCAGCATTTT.

This chain joins TRBV11-3 and TRBJ2-7; 8 nucleotides agree with TRBD1. Germline V gives CDR1 SGHNT, CDR2 YENEEA. The CDR3 contains 17 residues. The V segment lost 1 base and the J segment 6 bases; nucleotides outside the gene matches: 14. DNA for the CDR3: TGTGCCAGCAGCTTAGGCCCGATTCCCGGGACAGGAGGCGAGCAGTACTTC. It codes for CASSLGPIPGTGGEQYF.

J is TRBJ1-3 and V is TRBV19; no definite D call. The germline CDR1 and CDR2 sequences are LNHDA and SQIVND (reference sequence). This CDR3 spans 16 amino acids. V shed 5 bases and J shed 0 bases, with 14 bases lying between them. The CDR3 region is CASSRTEVISGNTIYF. The CDR3 nucleotides read TGTGCCAGTAGTCGGACGGAGGTTATCTCTGGAAACACCATATATTTT. The full variable domain, with the rest looked up from reference TRBV19 and TRBJ1-3, is DGGITQSPKYLFRKEGQNVTLSCEQNLNHDAMYWYRQDPGQGLRLIYYSQIVNDFQKGDIAEGYSVSREKKESFPLTVTSAQKNPTAFYLCASSRTEVISGNTIYFGEGSWLTVV.

The rearrangement links TRBV6-5 to TRBJ1-5; D uncertain. The CDR3 has 15 residues. Germline V CDR1 and CDR2: MNHEY, SVGAGI. The V gene lost 0 bases and the J gene lost 0 bases, with 6 bases spanning the gap. The CDR3, as DNA: TGTGCCAGCAGTTACTCCGGTTATAGCAATCAGCCCCAGCATTTT. Translating gives CASSYSGYSNQPQHF.

The chain is built from TRBV29-1 and TRBJ2-7; possibly TRBD1 for D (6 bases). V was shortened by 2 bases and J by 2 bases, with 13 bases between the two germline ends. This CDR3 is built from 14 residues. Germline loops: CDR1 SQVTM, CDR2 ANQGSEA. CDR3 region: CSVESHGTTYEQYF. Written as DNA, the CDR3 is TGCAGCGTTGAATCCCACGGGACAACCTACGAGCAGTACTTC.

The chain links TRBV10-2 to TRBJ2-2; D is possibly TRBD2 (5 bases). Germline CDR1 and CDR2: WSHSY and SAAADI. Trimming stripped 3 bases from V and 1 base from J, with 9 bases between. This CDR3 is 15 amino acids long. The chain's CDR3 is CASSDGLLNTGELFF. CDR3 nucleotides: TGCGCCAGCAGTGATGGACTGCTGAACACCGGGGAGCTGTTTTTT.

On this clone itself: This sample includes further DNA sequences coding for the same CDR3. The chain is built from TRBV6-5 and TRBJ2-7; a weak D match, TRBD2 (5 bases). The V gene's germline CDR1 is MNHEY and CDR2 SVGAGI. This CDR3 has 11 amino acids. The V end lost 5 bases, the J end lost 4 bases, and 6 bases lay between the germline ends. The DNA for the CDR3 is TGTGCCAGCAGTCGCGGGTACGAGCAGTACTTC. This gives the protein CASSRGYEQYF.

For this clone: Other DNA sequences in this specimen translate into the identical CDR3. In nucleotides, the CDR3 is TGCAGTGCTCCACTAGCGGATACGCAGTATTTT. It is translated as CSAPLADTQYF. This chain joins TRBV20-1 and TRBJ2-3, with 7 bases aligning to TRBD2. J lost 6 bases, V lost 5 bases, and 2 bases had no gene match. The CDR3 covers 11 residues. CDR1 is DFQATT and CDR2 is SNEGSKA in the germline V gene (reference sequence).

The V gene is TRBV7-6, the J gene TRBJ1-4; possibly TRBD1 for D (5 bases). Germline CDR1 and CDR2: SGHVS and FNYEAQ. The CDR3 runs to 16 residues. Trimming cost V 4 bases and J 8 bases, with 20 bases left between them. CDR3 protein: CASSSLRRGGGEKLFF. The CDR3 DNA reads TGTGCCAGCAGCTCCTTACGGCGGGGGGGAGGCGAAAAACTGTTTTTT.

The chain combines TRBV6-5 with TRBJ2-4; 9 bases match TRBD1. Germline CDR1 reads MNHEY; CDR2 reads SVGAGI. The V segment lost 5 bases and the J segment 8 bases; nucleotides outside the gene matches: 10. The CDR3 covers 15 residues. CDR3 loop: CASSPQQGAKDIQYF. The CDR3 coding sequence is TGTGCCAGCAGTCCACAACAGGGGGCTAAGGACATTCAGTACTTC.

V usage is TRBV4-3 and J usage is TRBJ1-2; D call uncertain. This CDR3 contains 13 residues. CDR1 is LGHNA and CDR2 is YSLEER in the germline V gene. The V and J ends lost 0 bases and 8 bases respectively, with 10 bases between them. The chain's CDR3 is CASSQDNGGGYTF. The CDR3 bases are TGCGCCAGCAGCCAAGATAACGGAGGAGGCTACACCTTC.

V gene TRBV5-4 combines with J gene TRBJ2-7; 7 bases line up with TRBD1. Germline V gives CDR1 SGHNT, CDR2 YYREEE (reference sequence). The V and J ends lost 3 bases and 2 bases, in that order; junction bases with no gene match: 5. There are 14 residues in the CDR3. The CDR3 sequence: CASSSQTGTYEQYF. The CDR3 DNA follows: TGTGCCAGCAGCTCACAGACAGGGACCTACGAGCAGTACTTC.

This sequence joins TRBV28 and TRBJ1-2; D possibly corresponds to TRBD1 (6 bases). The germline V gene has CDR1 MDHEN and CDR2 SYDVKM. CDR3 length equals 16 residues. V shed 8 bases and J shed 2 bases, with 21 bases lying between them. The CDR3 here is CASLVGTTFSNYGYTF. The CDR3 DNA reads TGTGCCAGCTTGGTAGGGACAACATTTTCCAACTATGGCTACACCTTC.

The genes are TRBV20-1 and TRBJ2-7; D remains unclear. Deletions cut 3 bases from V and 4 bases from J, with 4 bases between. CDR1 DFQATT and CDR2 SNEGSKA come from the germline V gene (reference sequence). The CDR3 extends over 10 amino acids. As DNA, the CDR3 is TGCAGTGCTAGCGGGTACGAGCAGTACTTC. Translated, it gives CSASGYEQYF.

CDR3 coding DNA: TGTGCCAGCAGTTTGAACAGGGGACTGTACGAGCAGTACTTC. Translation: CASSLNRGLYEQYF. The rearrangement links TRBV27 to TRBJ2-7, with a possible D match to TRBD1 (7 bases). The V gene's germline CDR1 is MNHEY and CDR2 SMNVEV (reference sequence). This CDR3 spans 14 amino acids. V was pared by 3 bases and J by 4 bases, with 13 bases between.

This chain connects TRBV2 to TRBJ2-2, with unresolved D. The V gene lost 3 bases and the J gene lost 1 base, with 6 bases spanning the gap. From germline, CDR1 is SNHLY and CDR2 FYNNEI. CDR3 size: 14 residues. The CDR3 region is CASSESLNTGELFF. For the CDR3, the DNA is TGTGCCAGCAGTGAGAGTCTGAACACCGGGGAGCTGTTTTTT. Looking up the rest from reference TRBV2 and TRBJ2-2 gives the full variable domain: EPEVTQTPSHQVTQMGQEVILRCVPISNHLYFYWYRQILGQKVEFLVSFYNNEISEKSEIFDDQFSVERPDGSNFTLKIRSTKLEDSAMYFCASSESLNTGELFFGEGSRLTVL.

The chain joins TRBV5-1 to TRBJ2-3, with TRBD1 matching over 7 bases. V shed 0 bases and J 5 bases; nucleotides not matched to a gene: 6. This CDR3 spans 15 amino acids. CDR1 is SGHRS and CDR2 is YFSETQ in the germline V gene. DNA of the CDR3: TGCGCCAGCAGCTTGGAAAGGGGGCGAGGAGATACGCAGTATTTT. Translating it yields CASSLERGRGDTQYF.

The genes are TRBV5-1 and TRBJ1-1; D remains ambiguous. CDR1 and CDR2 (germline): SGHRS, YFSETQ. Trimming shortened V by 6 bases and J by 1 base, and 16 bases separated the two germline ends. CDR3 size: 15 residues. In nucleotides, the CDR3 is TGCGCCAGCAAGACTTTTCCCCAACCGAACACTGAAGCTTTCTTT. Amino acid sequence: CASKTFPQPNTEAFF.

J is TRBJ1-6 and V is TRBV15, with TRBD1 matching 7 bases. V lost 2 bases and J lost 4; bases outside the gene matches: 8. Germline CDR1 reads LNHNV; CDR2 reads YYDKDF (reference sequence). CDR3 length equals 17 residues. CDR3 nucleotides: TGTGCCACCAGCAGATCCGGGACAGCCGCTTATAATTCACCCCTCCACTTT. As protein: CATSRSGTAAYNSPLHF.

The chain uses TRBV6-1 and TRBJ2-7; 8 nucleotides match TRBD2. The V segment lost 1 base and the J segment 1 base; nucleotides outside the gene matches: 3. Looked up from germline, CDR1 is MNHNS and CDR2 is SASEGT. The CDR3 has 15 amino acids. CDR3 nucleotide sequence: TGTGCCAGCAGTGAAGGACGGGGGGGATCCTACGAGCAGTACTTC. Its translation: CASSEGRGGSYEQYF.